The T cell receptor beta chain under discussion was sequenced for a study of cytomegalovirus exposure and HLA in healthy donors. Study at large: There were some 410 genotyped donors. Of these, 81% fell in the genetic ancestry cluster associated with self-reported Caucasian donors. Findings of the study overall: Some V segments, TRBV6-2 and TRBV6-3 among them, were indistinguishable and were therefore excluded. Later, an analysis found that common viral pathogens appeared to be linked with several of the most significant clusters.

Comments on this clone: What it binds is not known.

PCR primers comprised 60 Vbeta and 13 Jbeta primers. Original processing notes: An analysis that came later counted 80 million or so unique TCR beta chains, approximately 10 million shared. Some clones are missing from TCRdb's copy, which holds only in-frame ones; the method was immunoSEQ multiplex PCR. V and J calls plus clone size are reproduced from that table; the DNA served to infer D and trimming. The sample comprises about 78,000 clones, roughly 64% of which are singletons, and over 5.5% rests with the top ten. This CDR3 is built from 14 residues. Germline V gives CDR1 SGHNT, CDR2 YENEEA. V lost 5 bases, J lost 0 bases, and 4 bases stayed unmatched.

The source of this sequence is a man under 40 in good health and CMV-seropositive. The V call is TRBV11-3, the J call TRBJ2-7, with TRBD1 matching 7 bases. Sequenced material: PBMCs. DNA for the CDR3: TGTGCCAGCAGCAAGGGACAGAGCTCCTACGAGCAGTACTTC. It yields the protein CASSKGQSSYEQYF.